A selection of T cell receptor beta chains follows, all from one sample in a study of CD8+ T cells in alopecia areata. TCRdb's copy holds only in-frame clones and misses some; the assay was immunoSEQ multiplex PCR. The sample shows about 160,000 clones, around 47% of them seen only once. The sequenced sample was CD4+ T cells sorted from blood. The receptors were sampled from a human donor with alopecia areata. Both conserved end residues are part of each CDR3. D genes are given only for firm matches. Clone size appears in some rows only: once, few, many, or a class for an expanded clone.

TRBV28	14	few	TRBJ2-5	.	CASSPGGPSRTQYF
TRBV10-3	15	.	TRBJ2-2	.	CAISDQTTNTGELFF
TRBV18	14	.	TRBJ2-7	TRBD2	CASSTSGIPYEQYF
TRBV7-8	16	few	TRBJ2-5	TRBD2	CASSYPGTSGMTSQYF
TRBV30	15	.	TRBJ2-3	TRBD2	CAWSVSGYYTDTQYF
TRBV10-2	13	.	TRBJ2-7	TRBD1	CASGTGSSNEQYF
TRBV28	14	many	TRBJ1-4	.	CASSSGTTNEKLFF
TRBV30	15	.	TRBJ2-7	TRBD1	CAWSPWVAGGYEQYF
TRBV5-1	14	.	TRBJ2-7	.	CASKRGTDSYEQYF
TRBV5-6	17	.	TRBJ1-5	.	CASSLRMSGAFDQPQHF
TRBV29-1	12	.	TRBJ2-1	TRBD1	CSVRTGRNEQFF
TRBV7-2	13	.	TRBJ2-7	.	CASSLAGGYEQYF
TRBV5-1	16	.	TRBJ2-2	.	CASSPGTNLGTGELFF
TRBV28	13	once	TRBJ2-7	TRBD2	CASSFAGAYEQYF
TRBV6-5	12	.	TRBJ2-1	.	CASSSPGDEQFF
TRBV28	10	.	TRBJ2-3	.	CASSMDTQYF
TRBV2	13	.	TRBJ1-1	.	CASSDTVNTEAFF
TRBV5-6	17	.	TRBJ2-1	.	CASSLGSHGGTYNEQFF
TRBV7-2	14	.	TRBJ2-7	.	CASSLTYAAYEQYF
TRBV23-1	17	few	TRBJ1-1	.	CARSRQGSREVNTEAFF
TRBV29-1	12	.	TRBJ2-4	.	CSVTDGENIQYF
TRBV29-1	18	few	TRBJ2-6	.	CSVGPMGLSGSGANVLTF
TRBV5-1	15	.	TRBJ2-5	.	CASSWGALEGETQYF
TRBV14	17	few	TRBJ2-1	TRBD2	CASSAQGLADSYNEQFF
TRBV30	12	few	TRBJ2-3	TRBD2	CAWTGLAGDPVF
TRBV30	13	.	TRBJ2-7	.	CAWSRTMSYEQYF
TRBV28	12	.	TRBJ2-7	.	CASRDNLYEQYF
TRBV28	15	.	TRBJ1-5	.	CASSLSTGGRQPQHF
TRBV7-9	14	.	TRBJ1-5	.	CASSPGTPNQPQHF
TRBV5-1	12	.	TRBJ2-5	.	CASTQDQETQYF
TRBV28	14	.	TRBJ2-5	TRBD1	CASSLDRGRETQYF
TRBV5-1	18	.	TRBJ2-7	TRBD2	CASSLGQAGAAQSYEQYF
TRBV28	14	.	TRBJ2-5	TRBD1	CASSPGQLQETQYF
TRBV29-1	11	few	TRBJ2-7	.	CSVRGAYEQYF
TRBV7-9	11	.	TRBJ2-7	.	CASSLSLGQYF
TRBV28	15	few	TRBJ2-1	TRBD2	CASRPPSGSYNEQFF
TRBV6-1	12	.	TRBJ2-1	TRBD2	CASSGLVNEQFF
TRBV29-1	11	few	TRBJ2-7	.	CSVGSGPEQYF
TRBV30	8	once	TRBJ1-1	.	CAHTEAFF
TRBV30	12	.	TRBJ1-2	.	CAGTPTNYGYTF
TRBV29-1	16	.	TRBJ1-2	.	CSVGPHRGAYRRGYTF
TRBV29-1	15	few	TRBJ2-3	.	CSVDLPTQIPNTQYF